This T cell receptor beta chain was documented in a study of radiation and T cells in renal cell carcinoma. V lost 1 base, J lost 2 bases, and 14 bases lay in between. CDR3 length equals 16 residues. CDR1 is MGHRA, CDR2 YSYEKL, per germline. Time point defined: baseline pretreatment blood. The treatment denotes: 15 Gy SBRT to primary tumor, nephrectomy 4 weeks later. Here immunoSEQ multiplex PCR was the method, and the copy in TCRdb shows in-frame clones only, minus some. The repertoire holds more than 95,000 clones, with roughly 80% as singletons. This material consisted of blood, taken from a patient whose treatment included radiotherapy and nephrectomy. The V gene is TRBV4-1, the J gene TRBJ1-2, with a tentative D call TRBD1 (6 bases). This receptor was obtained from a woman between 55 and 75 years old with renal cell carcinoma. The CDR3 loop reads CASSQGWEQGNYGYTF. As DNA, the CDR3 is TGCGCCAGCAGCCAAGGTTGGGAACAGGGAAACTATGGCTACACCTTC.